This T cell receptor (beta chain) stems from a study of CD39 and CD103 CD8 tumor-infiltrating T cells. CDR3 length: 15 residues. Per germline, CDR1 MNHEY and CDR2 SVGAGI. V shed 0 bases and J shed 1 base, with 10 bases lying between them. Using immunoSEQ multiplex PCR, the repertoire was profiled, and TCRdb retains in-frame clones only, with some absent. Among fewer than 2,000 clones listed, 55% were seen once. A remark on this clone: Other nucleotide sequences from this sample produce the same CDR3.

This TCR derives from a human donor with head and neck squamous cell carcinoma. J is TRBJ2-7 and V is TRBV6-5; D is ambiguous. Sample: CD39- CD103+ CD8+ T cells sorted from the tumor. Subset: CD103+CD39- single-positive CD45RA- CD8 T cells. CDR3 amino acids: CASSYSRGISYEQYF. In DNA, the CDR3 is TGTGCCAGCAGTTACTCGAGAGGTATTTCCTACGAGCAGTACTTC.